The entry that follows covers one TCR beta chain sequence. This sample was taken from a study of T-cell reconstitution after alpha-beta-depleted transplantation in children. Preparation of the TCRbeta library was carried out with unique molecular identifiers. TCRdb processed the PCR reads anew with MiXCR; each CDR3 protein has one entry. The data hold some 600,000 distinct CDR3 sequences, with roughly 17% observed a single time. The sequence came from a human donor who donated a stem cell graft to a child with acute myeloid leukemia. The specimen was PBMCs from the stem cell graft donor, collected from the stem cell graft.

CDR3 bases: TGTGCCAGCGAGGAGGCGGGGAAACGCACAGATACGCAGTATTTT. Its protein product is CASEEAGKRTDTQYF. V gene TRBV6-2 or TRBV6-3 combines with J gene TRBJ2-3; tentatively, D is TRBD2 (6 bases). Germline V lookup: CDR1 MNHEY, CDR2 SVGEGT. Trimming shortened V by 8 bases and J by 1 base, and 16 bases separated the two germline ends. This CDR3 comprises 15 residues.